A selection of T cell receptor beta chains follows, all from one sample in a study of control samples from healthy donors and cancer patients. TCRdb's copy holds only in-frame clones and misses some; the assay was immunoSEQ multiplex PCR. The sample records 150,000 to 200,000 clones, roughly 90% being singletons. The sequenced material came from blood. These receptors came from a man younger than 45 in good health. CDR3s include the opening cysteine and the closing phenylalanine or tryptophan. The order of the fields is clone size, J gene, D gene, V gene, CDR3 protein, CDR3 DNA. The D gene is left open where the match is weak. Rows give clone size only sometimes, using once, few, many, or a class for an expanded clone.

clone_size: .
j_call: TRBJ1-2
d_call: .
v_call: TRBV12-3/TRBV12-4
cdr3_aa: CASSPKLGGYTF
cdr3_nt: TGTGCCAGCAGTCCCAAATTGGGTGGCTACACCTTC

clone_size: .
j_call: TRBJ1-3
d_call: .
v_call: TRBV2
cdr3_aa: CASRRSGSSGNTIYF
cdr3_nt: TGTGCCAGCAGGAGGAGCGGATCCTCTGGAAACACCATATATTTT

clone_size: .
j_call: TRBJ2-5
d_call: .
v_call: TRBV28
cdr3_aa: CASKSGSLGNQETQYF
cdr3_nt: TGTGCCAGCAAAAGCGGGTCGTTGGGGAACCAAGAGACCCAGTACTTC

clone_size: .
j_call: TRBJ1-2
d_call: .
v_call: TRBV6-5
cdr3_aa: CASSYSQLYGYTF
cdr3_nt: TGTGCCAGCAGTTACTCGCAGCTATATGGCTACACCTTC

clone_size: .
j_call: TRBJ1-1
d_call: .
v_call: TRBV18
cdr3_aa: CASSQDLLFSEAFF
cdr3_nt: TGTGCCAGCTCACAGGACCTACTTTTCTCTGAAGCTTTCTTT

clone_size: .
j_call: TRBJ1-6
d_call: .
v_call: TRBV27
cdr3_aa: CASSLVRSVGGSPLHF
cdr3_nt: TGTGCCAGCAGTTTGGTTAGGTCGGTCGGGGGTTCACCCCTCCACTTT

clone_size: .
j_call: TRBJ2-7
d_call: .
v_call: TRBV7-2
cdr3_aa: CASSGGRSYEQYF
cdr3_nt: TGTGCCAGCAGCGGGGGACGGTCCTACGAGCAGTACTTC

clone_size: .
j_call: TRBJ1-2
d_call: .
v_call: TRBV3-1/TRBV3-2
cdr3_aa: CASSQEGGYNGYTF
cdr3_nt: TGTGCCAGCAGCCAAGAGGGGGGATATAATGGCTACACCTTC

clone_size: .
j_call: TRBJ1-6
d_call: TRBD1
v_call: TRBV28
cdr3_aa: CASRPPRTGNNSPLHF
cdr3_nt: TGTGCCAGCAGGCCCCCCCGGACAGGGAACAATTCACCCCTCCACTTT

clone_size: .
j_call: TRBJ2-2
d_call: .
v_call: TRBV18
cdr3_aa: CASSPNGSGELFF
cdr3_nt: TGTGCCAGCTCACCTAATGGATCCGGGGAGCTGTTTTTT

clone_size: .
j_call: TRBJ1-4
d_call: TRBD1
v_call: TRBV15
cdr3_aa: CATSRDRGNEKLFF
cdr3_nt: TGTGCCACCAGCAGAGACAGGGGGAATGAAAAACTGTTTTTT

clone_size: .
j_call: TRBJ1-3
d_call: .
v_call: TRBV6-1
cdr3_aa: CASREGRQIAGNTIYF
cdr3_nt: TGTGCCAGCAGAGAAGGACGGCAGATAGCTGGAAACACCATATATTTT

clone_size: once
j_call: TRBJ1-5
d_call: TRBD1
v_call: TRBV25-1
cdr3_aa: CASSDTRGNQPQHF
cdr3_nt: TGTGCCAGCAGTGATACCAGGGGGAATCAGCCCCAGCATTTT

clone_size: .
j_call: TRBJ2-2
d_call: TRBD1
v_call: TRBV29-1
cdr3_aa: CSASGTEDTGELFF
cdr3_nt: TGCAGCGCATCCGGGACAGAAGACACCGGGGAGCTGTTTTTT

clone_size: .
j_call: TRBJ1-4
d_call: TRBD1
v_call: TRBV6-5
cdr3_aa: CASSQGQPNEKLFF
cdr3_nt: TGTGCCAGCAGCCAGGGACAGCCTAATGAAAAACTGTTTTTT

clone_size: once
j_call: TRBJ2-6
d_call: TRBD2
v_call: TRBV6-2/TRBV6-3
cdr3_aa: CASSYRGLAGFSGANVLTF
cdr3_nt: TGTGCCAGCAGTTACCGCGGCCTAGCGGGTTTCTCTGGGGCCAACGTCCTGACTTTC

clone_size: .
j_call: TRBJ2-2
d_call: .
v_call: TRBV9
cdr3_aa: CASSGWTHDTGELFF
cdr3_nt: TGTGCCAGCAGCGGGTGGACTCATGACACCGGGGAGCTGTTTTTT